The 32 T cell receptor beta chains below come from one sample, sequenced in a study of neurological immune-mediated disorders. MiXCR was run by TCRdb on the 5' RACE reads, yielding one entry per CDR3 protein. The data contain approximately 16,000 distinct CDR3 sequences, about 9% of them singletons. Sequenced material: CD8+ T cells from blood. The source of these receptors is a man aged 45 to 65 in good health.

This clonotype was found many times. V gene TRBV5-1 combines with J gene TRBJ2-1; 9 bases align to TRBD1. Germline V gene data show CDR1 as SGHRS and CDR2 as YFSETQ. The CDR3 extends over 14 amino acids. The J segment lost 6 bases and the V segment lost 3 bases, leaving 4 bases of the junction unmatched. CDR3 amino acids: CASSSGTGTNEQFF. The CDR3 nucleotides read TGCGCCAGCAGCTCCGGGACAGGGACCAATGAGCAGTTCTTC.

This clonotype was counted at least ten times. The chain recombines TRBV28 with TRBJ1-2, with 9 positions matching TRBD1. The CDR3 loop spans 16 amino acids. V dropped 1 base and J dropped 6; count of bases not matched to a gene: 9. Germline V CDR1 and CDR2: MDHEN, SYDVKM. CDR3 bases: TGTGCCAGCAGTTTATTGCGGAGGGGACAGGGAAATGGCTACACCTTC. It is translated as CASSLLRRGQGNGYTF.

In its sample, this clonotype was seen many times. The chain employs TRBV6-5 and TRBJ1-5, with 10 bases that match TRBD1. Germline loops: CDR1 MNHEY, CDR2 SVGAGI. The length of the CDR3 is 16 residues. V was clipped by 5 bases and J by 3 bases; unmatched bases: 7. The DNA for the CDR3 is TGTGCCAGCAGTCCCTCGGGACAGGGGATCAATCAGCCCCAGCATTTT. Translation gives CASSPSGQGINQPQHF.

This clonotype came up many times. CDR3: CATSATGGQTEQYF. The DNA for the CDR3 is TGTGCCACCAGTGCCACGGGGGGCCAGACCGAGCAGTACTTC. The chain is built from TRBV24-1 and TRBJ2-7; D might be TRBD2 (7 bases). The CDR3 runs 14 residues. The V end was cut by 5 bases, the J end by 6 bases, with 16 bases between. Germline values: CDR1 KGHDR, CDR2 SFDVKD.

The sample holds many counts of this clonotype. This sequence joins TRBV20-1 and TRBJ1-1; 11 bases align to TRBD1. V was pared by 1 base and J by 0 bases, with 7 bases of the junction left unmatched. This CDR3 has 17 residues. Germline V gives CDR1 DFQATT, CDR2 SNEGSKA (reference sequence). CDR3 DNA: TGCAGTGCTAGAGCCAGGGACAGGGGGGGATTGAACACTGAAGCTTTCTTT. Translating gives CSARARDRGGLNTEAFF.

The table lists this clonotype with many counts. The chain couples TRBV5-6 to TRBJ2-1; D uncertain. Trimming cost V 0 bases and J 4 bases, with 11 bases left between them. There are 15 residues in the CDR3. CDR1 and CDR2 from the germline V gene are SGHDT and YYEEEE. CDR3 sequence reads: CASSLAGEGYNEQFF. CDR3 sequence (DNA): TGTGCCAGCAGCTTGGCTGGAGAAGGGTACAATGAGCAGTTCTTC.

There are many counts of this clonotype. This CDR3 is CASSPNRGSGETQYF. CDR3 nucleotide sequence: TGTGCCAGCAGTCCAAACCGGGGCTCGGGAGAGACCCAGTACTTC. V is TRBV2 and J is TRBJ2-5; D possibly uses TRBD1 or TRBD2 (5 bases each). Germline V CDR1 and CDR2: SNHLY, FYNNEI. The CDR3 has 15 amino acids. The V end was cut by 5 bases, the J end by 4 bases, with 17 bases between.

This clonotype was counted many times. This chain uses TRBV6-4 with TRBJ2-1, with 10 bases aligning to TRBD2. This CDR3 has 15 residues. CDR1 is MRHNA, CDR2 SNTAGT, per germline. V shed 0 bases and J 4 bases; nucleotides not matched to a gene: 0. Written as DNA, the CDR3 is TGTGCCAGCAGTGACTCGACTAGCGGGTACAATGAGCAGTTCTTC. Residues: CASSDSTSGYNEQFF.

This clonotype has a count of ten or more. V usage is TRBV5-1 and J usage is TRBJ2-7; D might be TRBD2 (5 bases). In germline, CDR1 is SGHRS, CDR2 YFSETQ. The V end was cut by 4 bases, the J end by 4 bases, with 18 bases between. The length of the CDR3 is 15 residues. Here the CDR3 reads CASSPDGLGGYEQYF. CDR3 DNA: TGCGCCAGCAGCCCTGATGGACTCGGTGGGTACGAGCAGTACTTC.

In its sample, this clonotype was seen many times. V and J are TRBV20-1 and TRBJ2-7; TRBD1 aligns across 9 bases. J lost 5 bases, V lost 6 bases, and 23 bases had no gene match. This CDR3 has 18 amino acids. In germline, CDR1 is DFQATT, CDR2 SNEGSKA (reference sequence). The chain's CDR3 is CSARRFGDRDRDPHEQYF. The CDR3 bases are TGCAGTGCCAGGCGGTTCGGCGACCGGGACAGGGATCCCCACGAGCAGTACTTC.

The table lists this clonotype with a few counts. V usage is TRBV6-2 or TRBV6-3 and J usage is TRBJ2-1; D is unresolved. Trimming took 0 bases from V and 2 from J, leaving 14 bases between them. The CDR3 has 17 amino acids. CDR1 and CDR2 (germline): MNHEY, SVGEGT. CDR3 nucleotides: TGTGCCAGCAGTTACTCTCCAGCCTCGCTACCCTACAATGAGCAGTTCTTC. Translated, it gives CASSYSPASLPYNEQFF.

This clonotype was seen repeatedly, ten times or more. The V gene is TRBV20-1, the J gene TRBJ2-7, with D tentatively TRBD1 (5 bases). The ends were cut back, 0 bases at V and 0 bases at J, with 6 bases in the middle. Germline CDR1 reads DFQATT; CDR2 reads SNEGSKA (reference sequence). The CDR3 spans 13 residues. The CDR3: CSAREGLSYEQYF. CDR3 sequence (DNA): TGCAGTGCTAGAGAGGGGCTCTCCTACGAGCAGTACTTC.

The chain has TRBV3-1 and TRBJ2-2, with 10 bases aligning to TRBD1. CDR3 length: 15 residues. CDR1 and CDR2 from the germline V gene are LGHDT and YNNKEL (reference sequence). V lost 4 bases to trimming and J lost 7 bases; unmatched junction nucleotides: 6. CDR3 bases: TGTGCCAGCAGCCGACGACAGGGGGCGAGCGGGGAGCTGTTTTTT. Its protein product is CASSRRQGASGELFF.

The rearrangement joins TRBV5-1 to TRBJ2-7; D is possibly TRBD2 (6 bases). There are 13 residues in the CDR3. V was shortened by 1 base and J by 7 bases, with 12 bases between the two germline ends. Germline V gene data show CDR1 as SGHRS and CDR2 as YFSETQ. The CDR3: CASSLTARGEQYF. In DNA form, the CDR3 reads TGCGCCAGCAGCTTGACCGCCCGGGGGGAGCAGTACTTC.

By share, this clonotype ranks as medium-sized. The chain carries TRBV25-1 and TRBJ2-2; D is unresolved. V lost 0 bases and J lost 3, with 5 bases in between. Looked up from germline, CDR1 is MGHDK and CDR2 is SYGVNS. The CDR3 has 14 residues. CDR3 amino acids: CASSEYRDTGELFF. In DNA, the CDR3 is TGTGCCAGCAGTGAATATAGGGACACCGGGGAGCTGTTTTTT.

This clonotype was recorded many times. The chain has TRBV7-9 and TRBJ1-1; TRBD1 might be the D (6 bases). The length of the CDR3 is 14 residues. Germline-derived CDR1 and CDR2 are SEHNR and FQNEAQ (reference sequence). Trimming removed 5 bases at V and 5 bases at J, with 15 bases between. CDR3 sequence: CASSPEGGETEAFF. CDR3 DNA: TGTGCCAGCAGCCCCGAAGGGGGGGAGACTGAAGCTTTCTTT.

The chain combines TRBV3-1 with TRBJ2-7, with 9 bases aligning to TRBD1. The V segment lost 1 base and the J segment 1 base; nucleotides outside the gene matches: 5. The germline V gene has CDR1 LGHDT and CDR2 YNNKEL (reference sequence). The CDR3 covers 16 residues. Here the CDR3 reads CASSQGPGTGSYEQYF. The CDR3 DNA reads TGTGCCAGCAGCCAAGGCCCCGGGACAGGGTCCTACGAGCAGTACTTC.

This clonotype was seen repeatedly, ten times or more. This sequence joins TRBV5-1 and TRBJ2-7; TRBD1 matches at 12 bases. In germline, CDR1 is SGHRS, CDR2 YFSETQ. The CDR3 extends over 14 amino acids. With V trimmed by 4 bases and J by 11 bases, 10 bases remained unmatched. In nucleotides, the CDR3 is TGCGCCAGCAGCACGGGACAGGGGGCGACGATGGAGTACTTC. This sequence encodes CASSTGQGATMEYF.

This clonotype was observed many times. The gene calls are TRBV10-3 and TRBJ2-7; 8 nucleotides align to TRBD1. The CDR3 has 13 amino acids. Germline lookup yields CDR1 ENHRY and CDR2 SYGVKD. J lost 4 bases, V lost 3 bases, and 2 bases had no gene match. The CDR3 here is CAISDRGQYEQYF. The CDR3 coding sequence is TGTGCCATCAGTGACAGGGGGCAATACGAGCAGTACTTC.

This clonotype came up many times. The chain is built from TRBV7-6 and TRBJ2-2; 10 nucleotides agree with TRBD1. Germline lookup yields CDR1 SGHVS and CDR2 FNYEAQ. V was pared by 1 base and J by 4 bases, with 6 bases of the junction left unmatched. The CDR3 contains 17 residues. In DNA, the CDR3 is TGTGCCAGCAGCTTAGTCGCGACAGGGGGCGGCACCGGGGAGCTGTTTTTT. Translated, it gives CASSLVATGGGTGELFF.

This clonotype appeared many times. V is TRBV5-1 and J is TRBJ2-2, with 9 positions matching TRBD2. The V gene end was trimmed by 6 bases and the J gene end by 5 bases; junction bases not matched to a gene: 11. The CDR3 consists of 16 residues. In germline, CDR1 is SGHRS, CDR2 YFSETQ. The CDR3 is CASTDGGRGRTGELFF. Written as DNA, the CDR3 is TGCGCCAGCACCGATGGCGGGAGGGGGAGAACCGGGGAGCTGTTTTTT. The full variable domain, with the rest looked up from reference TRBV5-1 and TRBJ2-2, is KAGVTQTPRYLIKTRGQQVTLSCSPISGHRSVSWYQQTPGQGLQFLFEYFSETQRNKGNFPGRFSGRQFSNSRSEMNVSTLELGDSALYLCASTDGGRGRTGELFFGEGSRLTVL.

This clonotype was detected ten times or more. This chain links TRBV6-2 or TRBV6-3 with TRBJ2-7; D is undetermined. Trimming shortened V by 10 bases and J by 0 bases, and 7 bases separated the two germline ends. The CDR3 contains 11 residues. Germline assignment: CDR1 MNHEY and CDR2 SVGEGT. CDR3 in DNA: TGTGCCACCTCGCGCTCCTACGAGCAGTACTTC. Protein product: CATSRSYEQYF.

This clonotype appeared many times. The CDR3 DNA follows: TGTGCCAGCAGTCGTAGGTCTAGCGGGGCTCTCCTCAACGAGCAGTACTTC. It is translated as CASSRRSSGALLNEQYF. The chain uses TRBV6-5 and TRBJ2-7; the match to TRBD2 covers 9 bases. V lost 5 bases to trimming and J lost 5 bases; unmatched junction nucleotides: 16. The CDR3 spans 17 residues. CDR1 and CDR2 from the germline V gene are MNHEY and SVGAGI.

This clonotype has at least ten counts. The CDR3: CASSTLTGLNQPQHF. As DNA, the CDR3 is TGTGCCAGCAGCACTTTGACAGGGCTCAATCAGCCCCAGCATTTT. The V and J genes are TRBV5-5 and TRBJ1-5, with 7 bases matching TRBD1. This CDR3 has 15 residues. Germline CDR1 SGHKS, CDR2 YYEKEE (reference sequence). The V gene end was trimmed by 4 bases and the J gene end by 3 bases; junction bases not matched to a gene: 7.

A remark on this clonotype: A much larger clone sits a single nucleotide away, making a read error possible. The rearrangement links TRBV18 to TRBJ2-1; D assignment may be TRBD1 or TRBD2 (6 bases each). The CDR3 is made up of 15 amino acids. Germline CDR1 KGHSH, CDR2 LQKENI. Written as DNA, the CDR3 is TGTGCCAGCTCACATACTAGCTTTCCAGGGGATGATCAGTTCTTC. Protein sequence: CASSHTSFPGDDQFF.

This clonotype was detected many times. The V and J genes are TRBV24-1 and TRBJ2-2; D call uncertain. This CDR3 has 14 amino acids. Germline CDR1 and CDR2: KGHDR and SFDVKD. Trimming removed 4 bases from V and 2 bases from J, with 7 bases in between. CDR3 region: CATSDQRNTGELFF. CDR3 sequence (DNA): TGTGCCACCAGTGACCAGAGAAACACCGGGGAGCTGTTTTTT.

The rearrangement links TRBV7-2 to TRBJ1-1, with D uncertain. With 0 bases removed from V and 4 bases from J, the gap between germline ends came to 6 bases. The CDR3 runs 13 residues. CDR1 SGHTA and CDR2 FQGNSA come from the germline V gene. The CDR3 protein is CASSLAGPTEAFF. The CDR3 nucleotides read TGTGCCAGCAGCTTAGCAGGCCCCACTGAAGCTTTCTTT.

This clonotype was found a few times. CDR3 coding DNA: TGTGCCAGCAGCTCCGAGACAGGGATTGCCGGTGAGCAGTTCTTC. Its translation: CASSSETGIAGEQFF. The rearrangement uses TRBV7-3 and TRBJ2-1, with TRBD1 matching over 7 bases. The CDR3 spans 15 residues. Germline-derived CDR1 and CDR2 are SGHTA and FQGTGA. The V gene end was trimmed by 4 bases and the J gene end by 9 bases; junction bases not matched to a gene: 12.

This clonotype came up many times. The chain uses TRBV20-1 and TRBJ2-1; TRBD2 aligns across 9 bases. The CDR3 runs 15 residues. V trimming: 6 bases; J trimming: 2 bases; junction bases outside the gene matches: 8. Germline loops: CDR1 DFQATT, CDR2 SNEGSKA (reference sequence). The CDR3 sequence is CSAETPSGTYNEQFF. DNA for the CDR3: TGCAGTGCAGAGACGCCTAGCGGGACCTACAATGAGCAGTTCTTC.

This clonotype was picked up many times. The CDR3 sequence is CASSLGHARGYEQYF. CDR3 sequence (DNA): TGTGCCAGCAGCTTAGGTCACGCCAGGGGGTACGAGCAGTACTTC. The rearrangement uses TRBV11-2 and TRBJ2-7; the match to TRBD1 covers 7 bases. In germline, CDR1 is SGHAT, CDR2 FQNNGV. V lost 1 base to trimming and J lost 4 bases; unmatched junction nucleotides: 7. This CDR3 spans 15 amino acids.

This clonotype showed up many times. The rearrangement uses TRBV10-3 and TRBJ2-7; 11 positions match TRBD2. V was pared by 11 bases and J by 2 bases, with 5 bases of the junction left unmatched. The CDR3 runs 13 residues. From germline, CDR1 is ENHRY and CDR2 SYGVKD. CDR3 in DNA: TGTGCCGTCAAGACTAGCGGGACCTACGAGCAGTACTTC. Translated: CAVKTSGTYEQYF.

This clonotype was detected ten times or more. The chain uses TRBV29-1 and TRBJ2-7; the D gene is possibly TRBD2 (5 bases). Germline CDR1 reads SQVTM; CDR2 reads ANQGSEA. V dropped 0 bases and J dropped 4 bases, with 7 bases sitting between them. The CDR3 loop spans 12 amino acids. CDR3 loop: CSVEDRDYEQYF. CDR3 sequence (DNA): TGCAGCGTTGAAGATCGGGATTACGAGCAGTACTTC.